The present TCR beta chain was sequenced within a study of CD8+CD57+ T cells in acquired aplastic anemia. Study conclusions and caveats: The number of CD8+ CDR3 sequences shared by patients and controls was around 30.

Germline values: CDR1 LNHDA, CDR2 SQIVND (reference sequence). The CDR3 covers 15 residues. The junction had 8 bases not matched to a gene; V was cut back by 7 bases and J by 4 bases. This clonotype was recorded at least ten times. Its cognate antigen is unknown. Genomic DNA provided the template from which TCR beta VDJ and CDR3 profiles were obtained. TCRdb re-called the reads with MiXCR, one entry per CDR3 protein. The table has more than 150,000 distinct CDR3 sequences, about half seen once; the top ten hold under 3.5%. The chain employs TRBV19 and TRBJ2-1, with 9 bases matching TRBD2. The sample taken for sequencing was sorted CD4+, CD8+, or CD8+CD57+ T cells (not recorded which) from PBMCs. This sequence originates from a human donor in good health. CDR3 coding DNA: TGTGCCAGTAAGCTAGCGGGAAGGACGTACAATGAGCAGTTCTTC. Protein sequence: CASKLAGRTYNEQFF.